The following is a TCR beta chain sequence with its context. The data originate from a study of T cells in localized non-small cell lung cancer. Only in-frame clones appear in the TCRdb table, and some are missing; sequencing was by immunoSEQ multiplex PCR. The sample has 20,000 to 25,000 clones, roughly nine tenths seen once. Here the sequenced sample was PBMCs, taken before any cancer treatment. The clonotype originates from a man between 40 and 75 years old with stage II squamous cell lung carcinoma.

Written as DNA, the CDR3 is TGTGCCAGTAGTTCCGGGACCGTCTCCTACGAGCAGTACTTC. It specifies CASSSGTVSYEQYF. J is TRBJ2-7 and V is TRBV19, with D perhaps given as TRBD1 or TRBD2 (5 bases each). Germline V lookup: CDR1 LNHDA, CDR2 SQIVND (reference sequence). V lost 5 bases to trimming and J lost 0 bases, with 11 bases between them. The CDR3 is 14 amino acids.